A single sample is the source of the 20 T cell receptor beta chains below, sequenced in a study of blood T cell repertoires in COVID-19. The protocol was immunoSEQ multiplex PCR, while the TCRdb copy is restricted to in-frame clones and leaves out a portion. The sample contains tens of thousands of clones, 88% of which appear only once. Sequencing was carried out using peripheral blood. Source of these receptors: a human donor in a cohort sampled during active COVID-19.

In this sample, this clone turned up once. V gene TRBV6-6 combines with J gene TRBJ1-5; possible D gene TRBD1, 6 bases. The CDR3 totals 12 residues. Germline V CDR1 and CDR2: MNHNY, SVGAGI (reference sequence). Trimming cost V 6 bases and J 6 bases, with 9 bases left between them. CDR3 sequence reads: CASRSQGQPQHF. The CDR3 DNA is TGTGCCAGCAGATCACAGGGTCAGCCCCAGCATTTT.

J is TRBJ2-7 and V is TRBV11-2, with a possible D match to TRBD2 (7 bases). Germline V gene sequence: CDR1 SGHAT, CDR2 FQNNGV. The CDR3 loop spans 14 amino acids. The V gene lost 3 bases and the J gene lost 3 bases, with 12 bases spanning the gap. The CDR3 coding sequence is TGTGCCAGCAGCTTGGGGGGGCTCGGCTACGAGCAGTACTTC. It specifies CASSLGGLGYEQYF.

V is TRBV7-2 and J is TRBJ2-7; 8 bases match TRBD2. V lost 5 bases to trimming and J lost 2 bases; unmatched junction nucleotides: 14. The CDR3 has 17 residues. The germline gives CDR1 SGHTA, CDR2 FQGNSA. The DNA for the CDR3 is TGTGCCAGCAGCAACTCCGGGGGCGGGGGGACCGCCTACGAGCAGTACTTC. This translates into CASSNSGGGGTAYEQYF.

CDR3 nucleotide sequence: TGTGCCAGCAGCACCAGGGACAGACCCTACGAGCAGTACTTC. This encodes CASSTRDRPYEQYF. The chain is built from TRBV11-3 and TRBJ2-7; TRBD1 matches at 7 bases. The CDR3 spans 14 residues. J lost 2 bases, V lost 5 bases, and 6 bases had no gene match. Germline V gene sequence: CDR1 SGHNT, CDR2 YENEEA. The variable domain in full, with the rest retrieved from reference TRBV11-3 and TRBJ2-7, is EAGVVQSPRYKIIEKKQPVAFWCNPISGHNTLYWYLQNLGQGPELLIRYENEEAVDDSQLPKDRFSAERLKGVDSTLKIQPAELGDSAVYLCASSTRDRPYEQYFGPGTRLTVT.

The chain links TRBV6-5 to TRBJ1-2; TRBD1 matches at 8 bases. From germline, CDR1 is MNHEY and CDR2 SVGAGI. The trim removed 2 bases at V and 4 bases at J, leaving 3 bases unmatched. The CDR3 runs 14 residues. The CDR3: CASSYTGQGYGYTF. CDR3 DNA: TGTGCCAGCAGTTACACAGGACAGGGCTATGGCTACACCTTC.

The DNA of the CDR3 is TGTGCCAGCAGCTTTAGGGGACGTGGGAGGCGGAAGAATTCACCCCTCCACTTT. Residues: CASSFRGRGRRKNSPLHF. The chain links TRBV11-2 to TRBJ1-6; tentatively, D is TRBD1 (5 bases). Germline V gene lookup returns CDR1 SGHAT and CDR2 FQNNGV. Trimming stripped 3 bases from V and 7 bases from J, with 22 bases between. The CDR3 loop spans 18 amino acids.

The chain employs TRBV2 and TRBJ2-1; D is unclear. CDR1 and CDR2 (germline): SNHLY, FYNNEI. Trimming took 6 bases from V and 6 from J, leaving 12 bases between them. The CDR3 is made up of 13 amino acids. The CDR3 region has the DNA TGTGCCAGCAGACCACAGAGTTTCAATGAGCAGTTCTTC. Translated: CASRPQSFNEQFF.

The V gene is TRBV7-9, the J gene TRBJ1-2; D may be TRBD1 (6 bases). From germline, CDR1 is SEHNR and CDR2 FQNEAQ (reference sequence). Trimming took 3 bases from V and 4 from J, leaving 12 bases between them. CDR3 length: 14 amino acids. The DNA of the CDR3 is TGTGCCAGCAGCTTCAGGGGCGGCGTCTATGGCTACACCTTC. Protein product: CASSFRGGVYGYTF.

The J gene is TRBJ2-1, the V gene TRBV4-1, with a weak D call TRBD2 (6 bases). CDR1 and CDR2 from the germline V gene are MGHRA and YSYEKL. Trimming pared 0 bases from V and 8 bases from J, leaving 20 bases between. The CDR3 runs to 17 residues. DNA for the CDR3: TGCGCCAGCAGCCAAGAAATCGGTCGCGGGGCCCGGGATGAGCAGTTCTTC. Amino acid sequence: CASSQEIGRGARDEQFF.

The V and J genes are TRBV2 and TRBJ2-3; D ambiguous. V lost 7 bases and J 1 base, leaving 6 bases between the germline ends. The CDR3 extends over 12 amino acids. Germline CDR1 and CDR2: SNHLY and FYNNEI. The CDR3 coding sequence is TGTGCCAGCATGCGAGGCACAGATACGCAGTATTTT. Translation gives CASMRGTDTQYF. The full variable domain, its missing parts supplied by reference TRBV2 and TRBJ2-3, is EPEVTQTPSHQVTQMGQEVILRCVPISNHLYFYWYRQILGQKVEFLVSFYNNEISEKSEIFDDQFSVERPDGSNFTLKIRSTKLEDSAMYFCASMRGTDTQYFGPGTRLTVL.

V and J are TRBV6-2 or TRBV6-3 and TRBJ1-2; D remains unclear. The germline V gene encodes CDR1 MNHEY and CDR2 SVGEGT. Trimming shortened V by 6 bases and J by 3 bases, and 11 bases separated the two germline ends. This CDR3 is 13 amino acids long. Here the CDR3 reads CASSTSHDYGYTF. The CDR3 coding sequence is TGTGCCAGCAGCACCAGTCATGACTATGGCTACACCTTC.

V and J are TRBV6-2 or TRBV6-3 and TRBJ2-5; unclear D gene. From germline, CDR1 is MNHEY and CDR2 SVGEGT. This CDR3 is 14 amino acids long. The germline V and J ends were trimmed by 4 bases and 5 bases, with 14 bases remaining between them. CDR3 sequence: CASSSLPPRETQYF. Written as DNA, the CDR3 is TGTGCCAGCAGTTCACTACCCCCGAGGGAGACCCAGTACTTC.

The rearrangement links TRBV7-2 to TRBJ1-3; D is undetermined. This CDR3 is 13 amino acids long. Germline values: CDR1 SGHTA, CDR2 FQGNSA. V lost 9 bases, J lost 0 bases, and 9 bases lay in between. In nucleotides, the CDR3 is TGTGCCAGTAGCCTATCCTCTGGAAACACCATATATTTT. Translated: CASSLSSGNTIYF.

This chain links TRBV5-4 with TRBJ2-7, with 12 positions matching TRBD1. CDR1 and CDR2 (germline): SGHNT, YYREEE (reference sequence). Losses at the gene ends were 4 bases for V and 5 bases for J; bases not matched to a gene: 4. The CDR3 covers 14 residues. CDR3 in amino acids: CASSAGQGANEQYF. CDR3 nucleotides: TGTGCCAGCAGCGCGGGACAGGGGGCGAACGAGCAGTACTTC.

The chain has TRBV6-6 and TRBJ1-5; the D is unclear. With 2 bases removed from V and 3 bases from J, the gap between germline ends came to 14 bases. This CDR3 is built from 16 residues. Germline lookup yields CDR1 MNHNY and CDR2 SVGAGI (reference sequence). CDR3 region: CASSYMGSDYNQPQHF. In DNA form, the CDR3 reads TGTGCCAGCAGTTACATGGGATCAGACTACAATCAGCCCCAGCATTTT.

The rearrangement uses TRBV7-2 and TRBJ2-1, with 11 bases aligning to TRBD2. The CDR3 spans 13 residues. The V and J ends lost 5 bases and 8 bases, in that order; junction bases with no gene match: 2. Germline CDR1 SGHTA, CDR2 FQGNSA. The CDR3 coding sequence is TGTGCCAGCAGCCGGGGACTAGCGGATGAGCAGTTCTTC. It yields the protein CASSRGLADEQFF.

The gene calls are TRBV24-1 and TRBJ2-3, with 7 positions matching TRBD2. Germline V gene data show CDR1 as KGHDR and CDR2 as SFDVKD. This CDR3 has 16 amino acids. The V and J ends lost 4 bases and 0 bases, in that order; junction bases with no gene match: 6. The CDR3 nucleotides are TGTGCCACCAGTGACCAGCGGGACTCTAGCACAGATACGCAGTATTTT. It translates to CATSDQRDSSTDTQYF.

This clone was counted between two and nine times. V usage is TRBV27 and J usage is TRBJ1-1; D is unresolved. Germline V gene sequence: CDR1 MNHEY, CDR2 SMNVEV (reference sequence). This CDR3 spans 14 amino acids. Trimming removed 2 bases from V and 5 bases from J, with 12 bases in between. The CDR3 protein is CASSLRQTRTEAFF. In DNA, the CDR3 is TGTGCCAGCAGTTTAAGGCAGACGCGGACTGAAGCTTTCTTT.

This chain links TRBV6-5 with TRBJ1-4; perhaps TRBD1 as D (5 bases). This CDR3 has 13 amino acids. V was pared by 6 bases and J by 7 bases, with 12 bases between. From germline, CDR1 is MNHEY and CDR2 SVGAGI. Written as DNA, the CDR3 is TGTGCCAGCAGACAGGAACCTTCTGAAAAACTGTTTTTT. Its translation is CASRQEPSEKLFF.

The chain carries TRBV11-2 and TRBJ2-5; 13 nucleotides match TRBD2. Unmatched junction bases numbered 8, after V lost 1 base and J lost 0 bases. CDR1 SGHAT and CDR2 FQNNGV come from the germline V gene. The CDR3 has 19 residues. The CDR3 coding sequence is TGTGCCAGCAGCTTAGGTCTCACTAGCGGGGGGGCTTACCAAGAGACCCAGTACTTC. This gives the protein CASSLGLTSGGAYQETQYF.